The subject of this entry is one T cell receptor (beta chain). This clone's antigen is unknown. Nothing much larger sits one base from this clone, and base qualities are not available. Collaborating institutions collected whole blood in K2EDTA tubes following their own protocols. For TCRbeta analysis, collaborators shipped samples as frozen whole blood, isolated PBMCs, or DNA extracted from either of those sample types. These data come from a study of blood T cell repertoires in COVID-19 (dated by TCRdb to the early 2020s). The study in broad terms: The collaborator samples originated in the United States, Italy and Spain and spanned the acute and convalescent phases of COVID-19. A de-identified subject ID, COVID-19 status, age in years and sex were almost always included in the sample metadata. The prospective study material was composed of cDNA or gDNA derived from T cells, B-cell-depleted T cells, or PBMCs. The repertoires were released in a freely available public database meant as a resource for research on the immune response to SARS-CoV-2. Samples came from the ongoing ImmuneRACE study (first 160 participants) plus 1,254 subjects from 6 global collaborators. Where available, HLA class I and class II types were obtained from metadata supplied by the sample provider rather than from assay-based typing. Deeply sampled blood TCRbeta repertoires from subjects exposed to, actively infected with, or recovered from COVID-19 were included in the dataset.

TCRbeta CDR3 regions were amplified from genomic DNA by means of the immunoSEQ Assay, a bias-controlled multiplex PCR. Under the source paper's analysis protocol: The number of nucleated cells in each sample was estimated from the amplification of reference gene primers within the assay. To quantify the absolute abundance of each unique TCRbeta CDR3 rearrangement, sequence reads were collapsed and filtered. For each sample, productive Simpson clonality was calculated as the square root of Simpson's diversity index across productive rearrangements. Imported from immuneACCESS, the table was reduced by TCRdb to in-frame sequences with V and J called. These copies leave out some clones; in studies compared against another copy, an unresolved V gene accounts for under half, and the cause of the remainder is not known. V and J calls and clone size are as listed in that table; D and trimming were resolved from the DNA. The sample profile shows some 170,000 clones; around 80% of them were found once. The top ten clonotypes cover approximately 9.1% of the sample.

CDR1 GTSNPN and CDR2 SVGIG were looked up in the germline V gene (reference sequence). The CDR3 numbers 13 residues from cysteine through phenylalanine. The DNA shown is the 39-base CDR3, in frame from base 1. V and J lose 1 base and 6 bases, and a span of 12 bases separates them. Overall results and qualifications from the work: Clinical and demographic metadata were provided uncurated, with the amount varying by source and participant.

This sequence was found in a woman aged 65 to 85 with acute or convalescent COVID-19. Sequenced input: peripheral blood. Recombination linked TRBV30 to TRBJ1-2; TRBD1 might be the D gene, on 6 matching bases. The CDR3 corresponds to CAWSAARGDGYTF. The sequenced DNA: TGTGCCTGGAGTGCCGCCAGGGGCGATGGCTACACCTTC.